This T cell receptor beta chain stems from a study of T cells in Graves' hyperthyroidism and ophthalmopathy. What was amplified from RNA transcripts were TCR beta CDR3 regions. The TCR CDR3 first-round RT-PCR relied on the HTBI primer set. Each CDR3 protein is one row after TCRdb ran MiXCR on the multiplex PCR reads. The sample lists a few hundred thousand distinct CDR3 sequences, roughly an eighth seen once, with 34% in the top ten. The V gene end was trimmed by 0 bases and the J gene end by 9 bases; junction bases not matched to a gene: 9. The germline V gene has CDR1 SGDLS and CDR2 YYNGEE. CDR3 length equals 16 residues.

Source material: blood. The receptor was derived from a middle-aged woman with Graves' ophthalmopathy. The genes are TRBV9 and TRBJ2-1; 10 nucleotides line up with TRBD2. Here the CDR3 DNA reads TGTGCCAGCAGCGTAGGGTCTAGCGGGAGCGTCAGTGAGCAGTTCTTC. This gives the protein CASSVGSSGSVSEQFF.